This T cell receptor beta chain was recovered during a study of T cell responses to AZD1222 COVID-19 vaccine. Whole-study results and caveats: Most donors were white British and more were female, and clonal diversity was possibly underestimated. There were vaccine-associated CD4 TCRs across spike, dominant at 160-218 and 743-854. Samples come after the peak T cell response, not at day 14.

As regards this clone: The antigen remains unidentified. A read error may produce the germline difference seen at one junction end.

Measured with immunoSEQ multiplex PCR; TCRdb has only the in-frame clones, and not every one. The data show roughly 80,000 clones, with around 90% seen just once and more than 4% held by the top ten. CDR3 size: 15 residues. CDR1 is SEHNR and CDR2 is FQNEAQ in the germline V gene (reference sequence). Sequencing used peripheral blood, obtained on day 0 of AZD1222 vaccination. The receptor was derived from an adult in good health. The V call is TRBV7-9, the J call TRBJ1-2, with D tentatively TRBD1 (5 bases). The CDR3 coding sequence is TGTGCCAGCAGCTCGACGGGGCGGAGGGGTTATGACTACACCTTC. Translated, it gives CASSSTGRRGYDYTF. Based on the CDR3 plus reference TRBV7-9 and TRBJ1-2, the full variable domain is DTGVSQNPRHKITKRGQNVTFRCDPISEHNRLYWYRQTLGQGPEFLTYFQNEAQLEKSRLLSDRFSAERPKGSFSTLEIQRTEQGDSAMYLCASSSTGRRGYDYTFGSGTRLTVV.